This T cell receptor beta chain was sequenced during a study of shared clonotypes between healthy human individuals. Turning to this clone: Its antigen is not identified.

Profiling relied on immunoSEQ multiplex PCR, and the TCRdb table lists in-frame clones only, not all of them. The sample includes some 2 million clones, over 85% of them seen just once. The CDR3 spans 13 residues. Per the germline V gene, CDR1 is KGHSH and CDR2 is LQKENI. V lost 3 bases to trimming and J lost 4 bases, with 9 bases between them. The study's findings and limits: Clonotype sharing among donors was expected to depend on sequencing depth.

The sequence came from a man aged 18 to 30 in good health. The chain has TRBV18 and TRBJ1-2; possibly TRBD1 for D (5 bases). What was sequenced was naive CD4+ T cells sorted from blood. Subset reported: CD45RA+ positively selected. The CDR3 sequence: CASSPTGTYGYTF. The DNA for the CDR3 is TGTGCCAGCTCACCTACAGGAACCTATGGCTACACCTTC.